Listed below are T cell receptor beta chains from one sample, sequenced in a study of tumor-infiltrating lymphocytes in oesophageal squamous cell carcinoma. TCRdb independently ran MiXCR on the PCR reads; one entry per CDR3 protein. The table lists 18,000 or so distinct CDR3 sequences, around two fifths of them singletons. The source material was normal esophageal tissue next to the tumor. The receptors stem from a male donor with esophageal squamous cell carcinoma. Each CDR3 is given with its conserved first and last residue. Fields, in order: CDR3 protein, CDR3 DNA, V gene, clone size, D gene, J gene. D genes are given only for firm matches. Part of the rows lack a size; the others show once, few, many or a class for expanded clones.

CASSLESGRAYEQYF TGCGCCAGCAGCTTAGAAAGCGGGAGGGCCTACGAGCAGTACTTC TRBV5-1 NA TRBD2 TRBJ2-7
CASSRSGELFF TGTGCCAGCAGCAGAAGCGGGGAGCTGTTTTTT TRBV6-5 NA NA TRBJ2-2
CASSEARGGTQYF TGTGCCAGCAGTGAAGCGAGAGGTGGTACGCAGTATTTT TRBV2 many NA TRBJ2-3
CSARDNNEKLFF TGCAGTGCTAGGGACAATAATGAAAAACTGTTTTTT TRBV20-1 NA NA TRBJ1-4
CASSHEQGPISGYTF TGCGCCAGCAGCCACGAACAGGGACCCATATCTGGCTACACCTTC TRBV4-3 many NA TRBJ1-2
CASSQSRNTEAFF TGTGCCAGCAGCCAGTCTAGGAACACTGAAGCTTTCTTT TRBV3-1 NA NA TRBJ1-1
CASSFHQGADYEQYF TGTGCCAGCAGTTTCCATCAGGGGGCCGACTACGAGCAGTACTTC TRBV6-1 many TRBD1 TRBJ2-7
CASSPGPYEQYF TGTGCCTCCTCCCCCGGGCCCTACGAGCAGTACTTT TRBV12-3/TRBV12-4 NA NA TRBJ2-1
CASSLNAVAYEQYF TGTGCCAGCAGCTTAAACGCCGTAGCCTACGAGCAGTACTTC TRBV11-2 NA NA TRBJ2-7
CASSLRGDSGNTIYF TGTGCCAGCAGTTTAAGGGGTGACTCTGGAAACACCATATATTTT TRBV28 NA NA TRBJ1-3
CASSAPGAKETQYF TGTGCCAGCAGTGCGCCCGGGGCCAAGGAGACCCAGTACTTC TRBV2 many NA TRBJ2-5
CASGQGGGGGPVDTQYF TGCGCCAGCGGCCAAGGGGGCGGGGGAGGGCCTGTTGATACGCAGTATTTT TRBV4-3 NA NA TRBJ2-3
CASSLGRILTDTQYF TGTGCCAGCAGTTTGGGACGGATTCTCACAGATACGCAGTATTTT TRBV28 once NA TRBJ2-3
CASSPFQREGPNEQFF TGTGCCAGCAGTCCATTCCAGCGGGAGGGCCCCAATGAGCAGTTCTTC TRBV25-1 NA TRBD2 TRBJ2-1
CASSFSGATYGYTF TGTGCCAGCAGCTTCAGCGGGGCGACCTATGGCTACACCTTC TRBV11-1 many NA TRBJ1-2
CASRSPGQGMGNTIYF TGTGCCAGCAGATCCCCGGGACAGGGGATGGGAAACACCATATATTTT TRBV12-3/TRBV12-4 NA TRBD1 TRBJ1-3
CASSPRAGGSGETQYF TGTGCCAGCAGCCCACGCGCTGGCGGGAGTGGAGAGACCCAGTACTTC TRBV5-6 many TRBD2 TRBJ2-5
CASSPDSDQAFF TGCGCCAGCAGCCCCGACTCGGATCAAGCTTTCTTT TRBV5-1 many NA TRBJ1-1
CASSYSTGELFF TGTGCCAGCAGTTACTCGACCGGGGAGCTGTTTTTT TRBV6-5 many NA TRBJ2-2
CASSAVGSYNEQFF TGTGCCAGCAGCGCCGTAGGCTCCTACAATGAGCAGTTCTTC TRBV11-1 NA NA TRBJ2-1
CASNDSGNSPLHF TGCGCCAGCAACGACTCAGGGAATTCACCCCTCCACTTT TRBV5-1 few NA TRBJ1-6
CASSRGRGSTDTQYF TGTGCCAGCAGCCGGGGGAGGGGGAGCACAGATACGCAGTATTTT TRBV6-1 NA NA TRBJ2-3
CASSMTVSSGANVLTF TGTGCCAGCTCAATGACAGTGAGCTCTGGGGCCAACGTCCTGACTTTC TRBV18 NA NA TRBJ2-6
CASSFTGRARYNEQFF TGTGCCAGCAGTTTTACGGGAAGGGCTCGCTACAATGAGCAGTTCTTC TRBV12-3/TRBV12-4 medium-sized NA TRBJ2-1
CASSLGASTDTQYF TGTGCCAGCAGCTTAGGGGCTAGCACAGATACGCAGTATTTT TRBV7-2 large NA TRBJ2-3
CAISGSSNQPQHF TGTGCCATCAGTGGGTCCAGCAATCAGCCCCAGCATTTT TRBV10-3 NA NA TRBJ1-5
CASSSSGLYEQYF TGTGCCAGCAGCTCGAGCGGTCTTTACGAGCAGTACTTC TRBV11-3 NA NA TRBJ2-7
CASSLEGQTNNEQFF TGTGCCAGCAGCTTAGAGGGACAGACAAACAATGAGCAGTTCTTC TRBV7-2 once TRBD1 TRBJ2-1